This T cell receptor beta chain emerged from a study of response to subunit inactivated influenza vaccine (dated by TCRdb to the late 2010s). Regarding the study in general: Deep quantitative profiling of the T cell receptor repertoire was used in the study to follow responses to a trivalent subunit inactivated influenza vaccine. General conclusions and limits of the study: According to the authors, only a limited number of new T cells may be recruited by each seasonal influenza vaccination.

Library creation used RT-PCR. Sequencing took place on an Illumina HiSeq 2500. Clones were called with MiXCR by TCRdb after fastp trimmed the public reads at Q25, and only in-frame beta chains were retained. CDR3 protein sequences are deduplicated, and each keeps its most common genes and DNA. The sample contains 650,000 to 800,000 distinct CDR3 sequences, less than 20% of them found a single time. Together, the top ten hold approximately 10% of the sample. CDR1 and CDR2, per the germline V gene (reference sequence), are LNHNV and YYDKDF. The trim is 2 bases for V and 5 bases for J, with a gap of 10 bases between the germline ends. Counted from cysteine to phenylalanine, this CDR3 has 13 amino acids. Only the CDR3 region is kept as DNA, spanning 39 bases read in frame from base 1. On this clonotype: What this receptor recognizes is not known. One base away there is no much larger clone; base qualities are not given.

The chain is assembled from TRBV15 and TRBJ2-7, with the D gene not clear enough to name. This material consisted of PBMCs from blood, taken roughly 5 days after vaccination. The receptor was derived from a man between 45 and 60 years old who received an inactivated influenza vaccine. Donor details come from another sample of the same person, matched by shared clones. Here is the DNA: TGTGCCACCAGCAGATCCAAGGGTGACGAGCAGTACTTC. Its amino acids are CATSRSKGDEQYF.